A selection of T cell receptor beta chains follows, all from one sample in a study of blood T cell repertoires in COVID-19. The assay was immunoSEQ multiplex PCR, and TCRdb's table has in-frame clones only and misses some. The sample lists approximately 150,000 clones, around nine tenths occurring once. The sample consisted of peripheral blood. Receptors were obtained from a woman aged 45-65 years with active or convalescent COVID-19. The CDR3 runs from the conserved cysteine through the conserved F or W. D genes are given only for firm matches. Size is stated for part of the rows, as once, few or many counts, or as a class when the clone is expanded.

size: .; J: TRBJ1-1; V: TRBV9; D: .; CDR3: CASSVRGSNTEAFF; DNA: TGTGCCAGCAGCGTCCGCGGTTCGAACACTGAAGCTTTCTTT
size: .; J: TRBJ1-1; V: TRBV14; D: .; CDR3: CASSYSRNTEAFF; DNA: TGTGCCAGCAGCTATAGTAGGAACACTGAAGCTTTCTTT
size: .; J: TRBJ2-7; V: TRBV4-2; D: .; CDR3: CASSQETGFFYEQYF; DNA: TGTGCCAGCAGTCAAGAGACAGGTTTTTTCTACGAGCAGTACTTC
size: .; J: TRBJ2-7; V: TRBV7-9; D: .; CDR3: CASSSRDKIYEQYF; DNA: TGTGCCAGCAGCTCCCGGGACAAAATCTACGAGCAGTACTTC
size: .; J: TRBJ1-2; V: TRBV4-2; D: TRBD1; CDR3: CASSQDGTGLGGYTF; DNA: TGTGCCAGCAGCCAAGATGGGACAGGGCTAGGCGGCTACACCTTC
size: .; J: TRBJ1-2; V: TRBV12-3/TRBV12-4; D: TRBD1; CDR3: CASSLGSRGGYTF; DNA: TGTGCCAGCAGTTTAGGGTCCAGGGGGGGCTACACCTTC
size: .; J: TRBJ2-1; V: TRBV7-2; D: .; CDR3: CASSSPPGQAGEQFF; DNA: TGTGCCAGCAGCTCCCCCCCCGGACAGGCGGGGGAGCAGTTCTTC
size: .; J: TRBJ2-1; V: TRBV27; D: TRBD2; CDR3: CASSRLTSGVPFF; DNA: TGTGCCAGCAGTCGCCTGACTAGCGGGGTTCCGTTCTTC
size: once; J: TRBJ1-5; V: TRBV6-4; D: TRBD1; CDR3: CASSRQGGQPQHF; DNA: TGTGCCAGCAGCCGACAGGGTGGACAGCCCCAGCATTTT
size: .; J: TRBJ1-5; V: TRBV4-3; D: .; CDR3: CASSQVRNGAQHF; DNA: TGCGCCAGCAGCCAAGTACGGAACGGAGCCCAGCATTTT
size: .; J: TRBJ1-2; V: TRBV7-2; D: TRBD1; CDR3: CASSNDPGGLGYTF; DNA: TGTGCCAGCAGCAATGATCCAGGGGGCCTGGGCTACACCTTC
size: .; J: TRBJ2-7; V: TRBV29-1; D: TRBD1; CDR3: CSVGTVVGEQYF; DNA: TGCAGCGTCGGGACAGTAGTGGGTGAGCAGTACTTC
size: .; J: TRBJ2-1; V: TRBV7-2; D: TRBD2; CDR3: CASSVPTSGSVGSYNEQFF; DNA: TGTGCCAGCAGCGTACCGACTAGCGGGAGTGTGGGCTCCTACAATGAGCAGTTCTTC
size: .; J: TRBJ2-1; V: TRBV4-2; D: .; CDR3: CASSQAGGAIPEQFF; DNA: TGTGCCAGCAGCCAGGCTGGGGGGGCGATACCTGAGCAGTTCTTC
size: once; J: TRBJ2-7; V: TRBV6-6; D: TRBD1; CDR3: CASSPNLLHRGPLVYEQYF; DNA: TGTGCCAGCAGTCCAAATTTACTCCACAGGGGGCCCTTGGTTTACGAGCAGTACTTC
size: .; J: TRBJ2-5; V: TRBV11-2; D: TRBD2; CDR3: CASSRRLAGGLGETQYF; DNA: TGTGCCAGCAGCCGACGATTAGCGGGAGGGTTGGGGGAGACCCAGTACTTC
size: .; J: TRBJ2-7; V: TRBV7-2; D: TRBD2; CDR3: CASSSIVAGDYEQYF; DNA: TGTGCCAGCAGCTCGATAGTAGCGGGGGACTACGAGCAGTACTTC
size: .; J: TRBJ1-5; V: TRBV18; D: .; CDR3: CASSPEDPSQPQHF; DNA: TGTGCCAGCTCACCAGAGGATCCTAGTCAGCCCCAGCATTTT
size: few; J: TRBJ1-2; V: TRBV4-1; D: TRBD1; CDR3: CASSRVQGASTSGYGYTF; DNA: TGCGCCAGCAGCCGAGTACAGGGGGCCTCTACCAGCGGGTATGGCTACACCTTC
size: few; J: TRBJ1-2; V: TRBV11-2; D: TRBD1; CDR3: CASSLSPSGQLNYGYTF; DNA: TGTGCCAGCAGCTTAAGCCCTTCGGGACAGCTTAACTATGGCTACACCTTC
size: .; J: TRBJ1-1; V: TRBV11-2; D: .; CDR3: CASSRGGTTAGNTEAFF; DNA: TGTGCCAGCAGCAGAGGCGGGACCACAGCAGGGAACACTGAAGCTTTCTTT
size: .; J: TRBJ1-4; V: TRBV5-1; D: TRBD1; CDR3: CASSQTGQPNEKLFF; DNA: TGCGCCAGCAGCCAGACGGGACAGCCTAATGAAAAACTGTTTTTT
size: .; J: TRBJ1-5; V: TRBV30; D: .; CDR3: CAWSVFAGPNQPQHF; DNA: TGTGCCTGGAGTGTATTTGCAGGTCCAAATCAGCCCCAGCATTTT